This is a list of T cell receptor beta chains from one sample in a study of regulatory T cells in long-lasting Graves disease. TCRdb reprocessed the multiplex PCR reads with MiXCR, giving one entry per CDR3 protein. The table has around 450,000 distinct CDR3 sequences, around 15% seen once. These data were also reused for a study on T cells in Graves' hyperthyroidism and ophthalmopathy.

This sample comprised peripheral blood mononuclear cells (PBMCs), obtained at new diagnosis, from a patient treated with antithyroid drugs. All receptors come from a man aged 35 to 55 with Graves disease. Both conserved end residues are trimmed from each CDR3. A D gene is named only where the DNA matches it firmly.

v_call d_call cdr3_aa
TRBV29-1 - SVRSLGVGDTQY
TRBV3-1 - ASSHAYEQY
TRBV5-1 - ASSTGGELF
TRBV20-1 TRBD2 SASGREPRETQY
TRBV7-9 TRBD2 ASSLAGVWGLAGGVNTGELF
TRBV6-2/TRBV6-3 TRBD2 ASRRSGRYEQY
TRBV6-2/TRBV6-3 - ASSEVGTPNEQF
TRBV12-3/TRBV12-4 - ASRAGTTSSYEQY
TRBV27 - PSSITGYEQY
TRBV12-5 TRBD2 ASRNTSGRPGETQY
TRBV28 - ASSLNPVGTPYEQY
TRBV2 TRBD1 ASSKGQGNTEAF
TRBV28 TRBD1 ASRGQYNEQF
TRBV5-1 - ASSLRTLDSGNTIY
TRBV6-2/TRBV6-3 - ASSQGSGYGYT
TRBV30 - AVVRGTSYNEQF